This T cell receptor beta chain came from a study of T cell responses to AZD1222 COVID-19 vaccine. Points from the study as a whole: Spike-specific TCR breadth and depth both grew after two AZD1222 doses.

The CDR3 is 15 amino acids. J lost 0 bases, V lost 6 bases, and 5 bases had no gene match. The germline V gene has CDR1 SNHLY and CDR2 FYNNEI. Investigators merged groups given second doses at roughly 4 or roughly 12 weeks. TCRdb keeps only in-frame clones here, not all; method: immunoSEQ multiplex PCR. The sample holds some 190,000 clones, approximately 90% seen once. For this clone: The antigen is not known.

The chain recombines TRBV2 with TRBJ2-1; 7 bases line up with TRBD1. Sequences were derived from peripheral blood, sampled 28 days after the second AZD1222 dose. The sequence came from an adult who received the AZD1222 COVID-19 vaccine. The CDR3 coding sequence is TGTGCCAGCAGGGCCCCAGGGGGCTCCTACAATGAGCAGTTCTTC. This encodes CASRAPGGSYNEQFF.